Below are 18 T cell receptor beta chains sequenced from a single sample in a study of human T cells and chemical hapten exposure. TCRdb analysed the RACE reads with MiXCR anew, one entry per CDR3 protein. The sample lists fewer than 350,000 distinct CDR3 sequences, 7.7% occurring once. Time point specified: pre-sensitization, week 0. Sample treatment: therapeutic diphenylcyclopropenone sensitization with weekly scalp DPC. Here the sequenced sample was whole blood, taken in connection with sensitization to the hapten diphenylcyclopropenone (DPC). The source is a man between 18 and 29 years old with alopecia areata. Some clones in this sample may be carry-over from other donors' samples.

This clonotype occurred a few times. The rearrangement joins TRBV21-1 to TRBJ2-4. TRBV21-1 is labeled a pseudogene. The CDR3 spans 18 residues. The CDR3 bases are TGTGCCAGCAGCAAAGAAAAAAGACGTGGCCTAGCCAAAAACATTCAGTACTTC. As protein: CASSKEKRRGLAKNIQYF.

This clonotype appeared a single time. V is TRBV7-2 and J is TRBJ2-3; TRBD2 matches 9 bases. Trimming removed 5 bases from V and 2 bases from J; junction bases left unmatched: 17. Germline CDR1 reads SGHTA; CDR2 reads FQGNSA. CDR3 size: 19 residues. CDR3 DNA sequence: TGTGCCAGCAGCCTACGGCTTTTGAGCGGGGGGTTACCCACAGATACGCAGTATTTT. Translated: CASSLRLLSGGLPTDTQYF. Based on the CDR3 plus reference TRBV7-2 and TRBJ2-3, the full variable domain is GAGVSQSPSNKVTEKGKDVELRCDPISGHTALYWYRQSLGQGLEFLIYFQGNSAPDKSGLPSDRFSAERTGGSVSTLTIQRTQQEDSAVYLCASSLRLLSGGLPTDTQYFGPGTRLTVL.

There are many counts of this clonotype. The CDR3 protein is CASTFSNTEAFF. For the CDR3, the DNA is TGTGCCAGCACCTTCTCGAACACTGAAGCTTTCTTT. The chain combines TRBV7-2 with TRBJ1-1; no clear D gene. The germline gives CDR1 SGHTA, CDR2 FQGNSA. V dropped 7 bases and J dropped 1 base, with 7 bases sitting between them. The CDR3 extends over 12 amino acids.

This clonotype was detected a few times. This chain uses TRBV28 with TRBJ1-5; D might be TRBD1 (5 bases). Germline values: CDR1 MDHEN, CDR2 SYDVKM. The CDR3 is 15 residues long. Between the trimmed V and J ends, which lost 3 bases and 0 bases, there was a span of 9 bases. CDR3 amino acids: CASSLKGRSNQPQHF. CDR3 nucleotides: TGTGCCAGCAGTTTGAAGGGGCGTAGCAATCAGCCCCAGCATTTT.

A remark on this clonotype: The conserved closing phenylalanine or tryptophan is absent in this CDR3, likely reflecting a read error. V usage is TRBV4-3 and J usage is TRBJ2-3; TRBD2 agrees at 14 bases. Germline V gene data show CDR1 as LGHNA and CDR2 as YSLEER. J gave up 2 bases and V 2 bases, and 15 bases lay outside the gene matches. CDR3 size: 21 residues. CDR3 sequence: CASSQMAGTSGGQDYTDTQYS. CDR3 bases: TGCGCCAGCAGCCAAATGGCCGGGACTAGCGGGGGCCAAGATTACACAGATACGCAGTATTCT.

This clonotype was picked up a small number of times. CDR3 coding DNA: TGTGCCAGCAGCCCCCGGGTACAACGGGAGCTGTTTTTT. Protein: CASSPRVQRELFF. This rearrangement joins TRBV3-1 to TRBJ2-2, with no clear D. The V end lost 4 bases, the J end lost 9 bases, and 12 bases lay between the germline ends. The CDR3 runs 13 residues. Germline V gene data show CDR1 as LGHDT and CDR2 as YNNKEL (reference sequence).

This clonotype was found a few times. The chain joins TRBV28 to TRBJ2-2; D perhaps matches TRBD2 (7 bases). The CDR3 spans 17 residues. V was shortened by 4 bases and J by 3 bases, with 18 bases between the two germline ends. CDR1 and CDR2 from the germline V gene are MDHEN and SYDVKM. The CDR3 DNA reads as TGTGCCAGCAGTTCCTTTCCGGGGGGCAGAGACACCGGGGAGCTGTTTTTT. This codes for CASSSFPGGRDTGELFF.

This clonotype was seen ten or more times. The chain couples TRBV11-3 to TRBJ2-1; D is perhaps TRBD2 (6 bases). The ends were cut back, 5 bases at V and 6 bases at J, with 11 bases in the middle. The CDR3 length is 13 residues. The germline V gene has CDR1 SGHNT and CDR2 YENEEA. CDR3 nucleotides: TGTGCCAGCAGCCTCATGGGGGGCAATGAGCAGTTCTTC. It specifies CASSLMGGNEQFF.

This clonotype was seen at least ten times. The chain couples TRBV16 to TRBJ1-4; no clear D gene. The CDR3 runs 14 residues. Per the germline V gene, CDR1 is KGHSY and CDR2 is FQNENV. V was trimmed by 2 bases and J by 0 bases, leaving 4 bases between them. CDR3 DNA: TGTGCCAGCAGCCAAGGTGCAACTAATGAAAAACTGTTTTTT. Translating it yields CASSQGATNEKLFF.

This clonotype was counted between two and nine times. The CDR3 region has the DNA TGTGCCAGCAGCTTGGCTGGCGGGGCGGAAAATGAAAAACTGTTTTTT. Translated: CASSLAGGAENEKLFF. The chain joins TRBV5-5 to TRBJ1-4, with a tentative D call TRBD1 (5 bases). V lost 0 bases and J 5 bases, leaving 14 bases between the germline ends. Germline loops: CDR1 SGHKS, CDR2 YYEKEE (reference sequence). The CDR3 covers 16 residues.

This clonotype was detected only a few times. The genes are TRBV11-1 and TRBJ2-3, with D possibly being TRBD1 or TRBD2 (5 bases each). This CDR3 has 15 residues. V was cut by 8 bases and J by 2 bases, with 17 bases left in between. CDR1 SGHAT and CDR2 FQDESV come from the germline V gene (reference sequence). This CDR3 is CASGDAESFTDTQYF. CDR3 nucleotides: TGTGCCAGCGGGGACGCAGAATCGTTCACAGATACGCAGTATTTT.

This clonotype was detected many times. V gene TRBV5-1 combines with J gene TRBJ1-4; maybe TRBD1 (6 bases). The germline V and J ends were trimmed by 6 bases and 3 bases, with 9 bases remaining between them. Germline loops: CDR1 SGHRS, CDR2 YFSETQ. This CDR3 region has 13 residues. Written as DNA, the CDR3 is TGCGCCAGCACCGGACAGCCTAATGAAAAACTGTTTTTT. Translation: CASTGQPNEKLFF.

As regards this clonotype: This may arise from a read error, as a much more abundant clone is one base away. V and J are TRBV10-3 and TRBJ2-3; D unclear. This CDR3 spans 13 amino acids. Trimming removed 11 bases from V and 8 bases from J, with 20 bases in between. CDR1 and CDR2 from the germline V gene are ENHRY and SYGVKD. This CDR3 reads CASEDEKAGTQYF. The CDR3 bases are TGTGCCTCAGAGGACGAGAAGGCAGGTACGCAGTATTTT.

This clonotype turned up a few times. The V and J genes are TRBV6-2 or TRBV6-3 and TRBJ1-5; D unresolved. The CDR3 is made up of 14 amino acids. The V gene's germline CDR1 is MNHEY and CDR2 SVGEGT. V lost 2 bases, J lost 6 bases, and 11 bases lay in between. CDR3 residues: CASSYPEGFQPQHF. In DNA, the CDR3 is TGTGCCAGCAGTTACCCCGAAGGGTTTCAGCCCCAGCATTTT.

This clonotype showed up just a few times. This rearrangement joins TRBV6-1 to TRBJ2-7; D is ambiguous. CDR3 length: 11 residues. V was cut by 6 bases and J by 4 bases, with 7 bases left in between. The V gene's germline CDR1 is MNHNS and CDR2 SASEGT. CDR3 DNA sequence: TGTGCCAGCAGGCTGAGATACGAGCAGTACGTC. Translation gives CASRLRYEQYV.

The rearrangement links TRBV12-3 or TRBV12-4 to TRBJ2-1, with 8 positions matching TRBD1. V gave up 7 bases and J gave up 4 bases; unmatched junction bases: 9. The CDR3 is 15 amino acids. The CDR3 region has the DNA TGTGCCAGCAAAAAGACAGGGGAAAATTACAATGAGCAGTTCTTC. Its translation is CASKKTGENYNEQFF.

This clonotype was seen only a few times. The chain carries TRBV5-1 and TRBJ2-2; 10 bases are shared with TRBD1. J was trimmed by 4 bases and V by 5 bases; bases with no gene match: 8. This CDR3 is 16 amino acids long. Germline assignment: CDR1 SGHRS and CDR2 YFSETQ. The CDR3: CASRRPGTGATGELFF. The CDR3 nucleotides read TGCGCCAGCAGACGCCCCGGGACAGGGGCCACCGGGGAGCTGTTTTTT.

This clonotype was observed at least ten times. The chain joins TRBV29-1 to TRBJ1-1; TRBD1 is a possible D gene (5 bases). The germline V and J ends were trimmed by 0 bases and 4 bases, with 12 bases remaining between them. The CDR3 extends over 14 amino acids. The germline V gene encodes CDR1 SQVTM and CDR2 ANQGSEA. CDR3 bases: TGCAGCGTTGAAGAAGAGGGTGGGGGCACTGAAGCTTTCTTT. This encodes CSVEEEGGGTEAFF.